Sequencing of this T cell receptor beta chain was carried out in a study of cytomegalovirus exposure and HLA in healthy donors (dated by TCRdb to 2016 to 2017). For context, the study as a whole: An earlier analysis of 587 of the donors reported 250 to 300 Gb of sequence data and 95 million to 120 million unique TCR beta sequences obtained from around 170 million T cells. The genetic ancestry cluster associated with self-reported Caucasian donors included 81% of the 350 to 500 genotyped donors. To predict cytomegalovirus infection status, the study brought together high-throughput TCR immunosequencing, statistical association of individual TCRs with disease status, and machine learning. Donor age, sex, ethnicity and CMV serostatus were compiled together with the repertoire data. The number of donors typed differed by locus, with 629-630 for A, B, C, DRB1 and DQB1, around 520 for DQA1, under 610 for DPA1, and some 440 for DPB1. The study aimed to test whether cataloging public T cell receptors could reveal signatures of past pathogen exposure. Both class I and class II loci were covered by HLA typing, at four-digit resolution. An earlier analysis of more than 450 of the donors used high-throughput TCR beta sequencing to judge whether each TCR beta V gene segment behaved as functional or pseudogenic. On average, about 200,000 unique TCR beta nucleotide sequences were sequenced per donor among more than 350 genotyped donors of the cohort, with roughly 18% of those sequences being non-productive. The later analysis used no new phenotypic data to find candidate immune exposures, relying instead on TCR beta sequences and their occurrence across donors. In a later analysis, previously published TCR beta repertoires from about 670 donors were re-analyzed and high-resolution HLA genotyping was added so that TCR occurrence patterns could be studied. Besides the first cohort of roughly 660 subjects, a separate validation cohort made up of 90 to 150 different subjects was used. All discovery cohort repertoires had been generated using a single sequencing platform. A later genetic analysis used genome-wide SNP genotypes for about 60% of the roughly 700 donors, treating that subset as a discovery cohort. An early release covering roughly 600 HLA-typed donors comprised 250 to 350 gigabases of sequencing data and 85 million to 100 million unique TCR sequences. Because of strong linkage in the cohort, five DR-DQ haplotypes were treated as single units for association and clustering. The study used immunosequencing to profile the T cell repertoires of approximately 650 subjects and linked those repertoires to cytomegalovirus serostatus. What the research found in general, with its limitations: A further reported finding was that TCR beta sequences accurately predicted the HLA-A and HLA-B alleles for most subjects in the first cohort. A later genetic analysis reported fewer N-insertions in productive TCRs among donors in an Asian-associated ancestry cluster than the roughly 720-donor mean. Immune exposure information for the cohort was limited to CMV serostatus. An association between a missense DCLRE1C variant and V-gene and J-gene trimming of TCR beta chains was found in a later genetic analysis and replicated in an independent cohort. Some IMGT-functional V segments, including TRBV6-2 and TRBV6-3, could not be told apart with the 87-base-pair reads, so those segments were excluded. A cluster of highly shared sequence variants was judged likely to represent a technical artifact of the sequencing pipeline. The classifier was reported to diagnose cytomegalovirus status with high specificity and sensitivity in both the original and validation cohorts. Specific HLA alleles were associated with some 15,000 TCR beta sequences at a false discovery rate of 0.05 in a later analysis. In a later analysis, HLA-associated TCR beta chains showed more clonal expansion and lower generation probabilities than non-associated chains that were equally common. Strong co-occurrence of HLA alleles, especially DR and DQ, made assigning TCR associations to individual alleles difficult. Most TCR sequences were seen in very few donors, while some public TCRs were found in many individuals. In a later analysis, several top co-occurrence clusters were reported to appear linked to parvovirus B19, influenza, CMV and Epstein-Barr virus. The study gave a list of under 200 TCR beta chains associated with cytomegalovirus. A few of the identified cytomegalovirus-associated TCR beta chains were confirmed in vitro to be specific for cytomegalovirus antigens. The authors suggested that the approach could potentially be generalized to other disease states and immunological phenotypes. Roughly uniform sequencing depth across donors was assumed in presence/absence analyses, although this assumption may not hold. Correlated functional status among segregating V segments might be attributable to linkage disequilibrium, but an unknown experimental factor could not be ruled out. A later analysis found that most CMV-associated TCR beta chains appeared HLA-restricted, with HLA associations seemingly driven largely by CMV exposure. HLA typing was unavailable for some donors at each locus, so association tests used only the typed subset. A later analysis found that TCR association rates varied across HLA loci, with DRB1 alleles showing the most associated TCRs and HLA-C alleles the fewest. Roughly 17 rarely observed V segments, including chromosome 9 orphons, were excluded from the earlier analysis of some 590 of the donors because counts were too low. Broadly in line with IMGT annotations, most TCR beta V segments showed up in productive rearrangements about 87% or about 30% of the time in an earlier analysis of around 550 of the donors. In this cohort, only TCR beta chains were sequenced, and detectable features were limited by the absence of alpha or paired-chain data.

The cohort comprised 670 or so healthy bone marrow donors. At the time of sampling, all cohort members were nominally healthy, though unrecorded immune exposures were likely present. The donor was CMV seronegative and was included in the group of several hundred seronegative cohort members. A peripheral blood sample was collected from each donor, and TCR beta sequencing was performed on peripheral blood mononuclear cells. Genomic DNA extraction from the blood cell samples was performed with the Qiagen DNeasy Blood Extraction Kit. Compared with germline, V lacks 1 base and J lacks 0 bases; bases without a gene match: 5. Based on the germline V gene, the CDR1 and CDR2 sequences are SNHLY and FYNNEI. Taken from cysteine to phenylalanine, the CDR3 has 16 residues. The kept DNA is CDR3 alone, 48 bases in frame from the first base. In its sample, this clone was seen once. The antigen it recognizes is unknown. No much larger clone is present one base from it, and per-base qualities are unavailable.

The library was obtained by the immunoSEQ multiplex PCR assay. The multiplex PCR relied on a mix of 60 forward primers for TCR Vbeta segments and 13 reverse primers for TCR Jbeta segments. The CDR3 region of rearranged TCR beta genes was amplified from genomic DNA with a multiplex PCR assay. On the Illumina HiSeq System, the amplified TCR beta libraries were sequenced as 87-base-pair reads. The study's own analysis went as follows. Across the 670 or so repertoires, a later analysis counted tens of millions of unique TCR beta chains, roughly 11 million of which were shared by at least two donors. Raw reads were error-corrected and collapsed into unique sequences with a nearest-neighbor algorithm that merged closely related sequences to remove PCR and sequencing errors. CDR3 sequences were aligned to IMGT reference sequences to assign V, D and J gene segments. Each retained sequence needed at least a six-nucleotide match to both a V gene segment and a J gene segment. Rearrangements were called productive when the CDR3 lacked stop codons and stayed in frame with V and J; all others were non-productive. CDR3 was defined according to IMGT convention as the region running from the second conserved V-encoded cysteine to the conserved J-encoded phenylalanine. In an earlier analysis of roughly 610 of the donors, sequences lacking an unambiguous match to a single V gene segment were excluded. In an earlier analysis of 587 of the donors, a V segment was called functional when productive rearrangements were above 56.7%, and segregating when the standard deviation between donors exceeded 5%. To diagnose cytomegalovirus status from the catalog of TCR beta chain sequences, a statistical classification framework was built. V and J gene assignment, in a later analysis, came from comparing TCR nucleotide sequences with IMGT/GENE-DB human TR gene sequences. A later analysis assigned CDR3 sequences and most-parsimonious VDJ recombination scenarios with the TCRdist pipeline. In a later analysis, each TCR beta chain was defined by its CDR3 amino acid sequence together with its V-gene family, and reads lacking a unique V-gene family were excluded. A later analysis removed several hundred highly shared, low-generation-probability nucleotide sequences to deal with suspected cross-contamination and a sequencing artifact. For each public chain, a later analysis derived a clonal expansion index from normalized ranks of inferred template counts within each repertoire. A later analysis computed generation probabilities with a VDJ recombination model fitted to out-of-frame rearrangements, and checked the results against IGoR. A later analysis scored TCR-TCR, TCR-HLA and TCR-CMV co-occurrence with hypergeometric tests, applying a repertoire-size bias correction to TCR pairs. False discovery rates were estimated in a later analysis by permuting HLA or CMV assignments 20 times. In a later analysis, co-occurring TCRs were grouped with DBSCAN, and TCRdist sequence similarity was added when clustering was performed within HLA-allele-positive subsets. For co-occurrence clustering, repertoires with fewer than 30,000 or more than 120,000 public chains were excluded, along with four to six repertoires with anomalous nucleotide sharing. In TCRdb, the immuneACCESS table is reduced to in-frame sequences with V and J assigned. These tables do not hold every clone; where another copy was compared, an unresolved V gene accounts for under half, and the others remain unexplained. The D gene and trimming were derived from the DNA, and the V and J assignments and clone size from that table. Here the sample has some 76,000 clones; approximately 84% occur a single time. The ten largest make up roughly 2.4% of the sample.

The material sequenced was PBMCs. The chain couples TRBV2 to TRBJ1-1; 7 junctional bases match TRBD1. The receptor's source is a woman between 45 and 60 years old in good health and CMV-seronegative. The DNA is as follows: TGTGCCAGCAGTGAAGGCAGGGGGACCATGAACACTGAAGCTTTCTTT. Its protein reads: CASSEGRGTMNTEAFF.